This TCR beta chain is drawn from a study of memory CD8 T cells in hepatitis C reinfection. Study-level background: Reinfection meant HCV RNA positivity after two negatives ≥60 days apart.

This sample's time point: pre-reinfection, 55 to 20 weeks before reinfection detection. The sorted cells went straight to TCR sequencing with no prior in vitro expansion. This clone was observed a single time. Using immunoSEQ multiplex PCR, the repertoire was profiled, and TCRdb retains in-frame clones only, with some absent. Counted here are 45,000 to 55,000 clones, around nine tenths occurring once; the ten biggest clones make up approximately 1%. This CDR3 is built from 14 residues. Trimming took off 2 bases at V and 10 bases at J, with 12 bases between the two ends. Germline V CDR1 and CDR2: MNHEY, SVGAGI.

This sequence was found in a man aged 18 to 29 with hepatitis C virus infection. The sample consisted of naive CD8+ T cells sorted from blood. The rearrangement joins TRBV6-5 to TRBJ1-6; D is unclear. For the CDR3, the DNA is TGTGCCAGCAGTTACGGCAGCGCCGGGTCACCCCTCCACTTT. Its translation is CASSYGSAGSPLHF.